The 7 T cell receptor beta chains in this list originate from one sample, sequenced in a study of beta chain features in type 1 diabetes. Reverse transcribing all isolated RNA meant expressed TCRB transcripts were sequenced. Profiled with immunoSEQ multiplex PCR; TCRdb holds only in-frame clones, not every one. The data show about 290,000 clones, around 7.3% seen once. Sample: central memory CD4+ T cells from blood. The receptors shown here come from a woman between 18 and 29 years old in good health.

This clone was counted only a few times. This rearrangement joins TRBV5-4 to TRBJ2-1, with 11 bases matching TRBD2. The CDR3 sequence is 16 residues long. The germline V gene has CDR1 SGHNT and CDR2 YYREEE (reference sequence). With V trimmed by 4 bases and J by 8 bases, 11 bases remained unmatched. The CDR3 loop is CASSTGASGGLDEQFF. In nucleotides, the CDR3 is TGTGCCAGCAGCACCGGCGCTAGCGGGGGGTTAGATGAGCAGTTCTTC.

This clone was found many times. J is TRBJ1-5 and V is TRBV5-4; the D is unclear. CDR1 SGHNT and CDR2 YYREEE come from the germline V gene (reference sequence). CDR3 size: 13 residues. Trimming left V 0 bases short and J 4 bases short, with 5 bases between. CDR3 loop: CASSLAGNQPQHF. CDR3 DNA: TGTGCCAGCAGCTTGGCGGGGAATCAGCCCCAGCATTTT. The full variable domain, with the rest looked up from reference TRBV5-4 and TRBJ1-5, is ETGVTQSPTHLIKTRGQQVTLRCSSQSGHNTVSWYQQALGQGPQFIFQYYREEENGRGNFPPRFSGLQFPNYSSELNVNALELDDSALYLCASSLAGNQPQHFGDGTRLSIL.

This clone was counted ten times or more. Other DNA sequences in the sample encode the same CDR3. J is TRBJ1-5 and V is TRBV28; the D is unclear. The CDR3 extends over 12 amino acids. CDR1 and CDR2 from the germline V gene are MDHEN and SYDVKM. Trimming pared 3 bases from V and 4 bases from J, leaving 4 bases between. The CDR3 nucleotides are TGTGCCAGCAGTTTCGCAAATCAGCCCCAGCATTTT. This codes for CASSFANQPQHF.

This clone has only a few counts. This chain links TRBV9 with TRBJ2-7; D may be TRBD1 (5 bases). The CDR3 sequence is 13 residues long. CDR1 is SGDLS, CDR2 YYNGEE, per germline. V lost 0 bases, J lost 6 bases, and 10 bases lay in between. CDR3 DNA: TGTGCCAGCAGCGTAGCTCAGGGTCCCGAGCAGTACTTC. Translating it yields CASSVAQGPEQYF.

This clone was picked up many times. This chain links TRBV30 with TRBJ2-7, with 7 bases identical to TRBD2. Germline CDR1 is GTSNPN and CDR2 is SVGIG (reference sequence). The CDR3 sequence is 14 residues long. V shed 0 bases and J 0 bases; nucleotides not matched to a gene: 2. The CDR3 bases are TGTGCCTGGAGTGTCGGGGGGAGCTCCTACGAGCAGTACTTC. Encoded protein: CAWSVGGSSYEQYF.

The chain uses TRBV6-5 and TRBJ2-2; D not certain. The CDR3 has 14 amino acids. From germline, CDR1 is MNHEY and CDR2 SVGAGI. V lost 6 bases and J lost 1, with 9 bases in between. The CDR3 DNA follows: TGTGCCAGCAGCCGTCCGGGGAACACCGGGGAGCTGTTTTTT. This codes for CASSRPGNTGELFF.

There are a few counts of this clone. The V call is TRBV7-2, the J call TRBJ2-5; 12 nucleotides align to TRBD1. This CDR3 spans 16 amino acids. With 0 bases clipped from V and 5 bases from J, the junction kept 4 bases outside the gene matches. Germline loops: CDR1 SGHTA, CDR2 FQGNSA. The CDR3 nucleotides are TGTGCCAGCAGCTTAGCGCGGGACAGGGGGCTTGAGACCCAGTACTTC. It specifies CASSLARDRGLETQYF.